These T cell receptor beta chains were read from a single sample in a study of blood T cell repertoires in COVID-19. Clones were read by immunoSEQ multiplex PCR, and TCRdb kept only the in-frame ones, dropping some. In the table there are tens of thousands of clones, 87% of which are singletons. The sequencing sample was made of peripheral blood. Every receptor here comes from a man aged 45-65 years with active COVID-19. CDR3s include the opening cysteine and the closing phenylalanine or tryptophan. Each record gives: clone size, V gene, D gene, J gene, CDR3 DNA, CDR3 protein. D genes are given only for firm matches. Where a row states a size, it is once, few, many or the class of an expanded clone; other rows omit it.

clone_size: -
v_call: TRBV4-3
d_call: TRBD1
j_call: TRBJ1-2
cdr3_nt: TGCGCCAGCAGACCGACAGGGGGAAGCTATGGCTACACCTTC
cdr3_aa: CASRPTGGSYGYTF

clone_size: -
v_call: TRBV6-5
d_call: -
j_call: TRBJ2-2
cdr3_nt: TGTGCCAGCAGTTGGGGGGACTTGTCCACCGGGGAGCTGTTTTTT
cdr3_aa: CASSWGDLSTGELFF

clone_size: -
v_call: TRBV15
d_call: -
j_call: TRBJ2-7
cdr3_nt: TGTGCCACCAGCAGAGATCAACTAGGGGGCTCCTACGAGCAGTACTTC
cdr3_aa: CATSRDQLGGSYEQYF

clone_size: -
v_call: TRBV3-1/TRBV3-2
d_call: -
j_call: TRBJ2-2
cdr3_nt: TGTGCCAGCAGCCGTATGACCGGGGAGCTGTTTTTT
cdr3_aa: CASSRMTGELFF

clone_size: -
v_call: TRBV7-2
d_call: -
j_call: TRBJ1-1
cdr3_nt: TGTGCCAGCAGCTTTCAGGCCACGACCGACATGAACACTGAAGCTTTCTTT
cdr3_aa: CASSFQATTDMNTEAFF

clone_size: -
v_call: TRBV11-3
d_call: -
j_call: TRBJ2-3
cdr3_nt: TGTGCCAGCAGCTTAGGGGGGGACAGTCAGAATACGCAGTATTTT
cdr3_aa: CASSLGGDSQNTQYF

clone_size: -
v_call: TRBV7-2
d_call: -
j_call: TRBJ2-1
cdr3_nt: TGTGCCAGCAGCGGGGGACACCTTCCGTACAATGAGCAGTTCTTC
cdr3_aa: CASSGGHLPYNEQFF

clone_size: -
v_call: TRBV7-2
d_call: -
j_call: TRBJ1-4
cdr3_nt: TGTGCCAGCGGGGAGGGGGGGCGAGCTAATGAAAAACTGTTTTTT
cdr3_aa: CASGEGGRANEKLFF

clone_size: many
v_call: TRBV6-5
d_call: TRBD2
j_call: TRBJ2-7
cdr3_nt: TGTGCCAGCAGGACGGGACTAGGGATCTCCGAGCAGTACTTC
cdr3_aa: CASRTGLGISEQYF

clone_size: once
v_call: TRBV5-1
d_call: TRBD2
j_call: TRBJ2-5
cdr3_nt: TGCGCCAGCACAGGGCCAGCGGGGGGCGGGCAAGAGACCCAGTACTTC
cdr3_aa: CASTGPAGGGQETQYF

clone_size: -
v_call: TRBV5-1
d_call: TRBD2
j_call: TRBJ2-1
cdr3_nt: TGCGCCAGCAGCCTGGGGTCGTCGGTCCGGGCGGGGGATGAGCAGTTCTTC
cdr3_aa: CASSLGSSVRAGDEQFF

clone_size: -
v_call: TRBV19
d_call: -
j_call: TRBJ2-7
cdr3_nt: TGTGCCAGTAGTCGGCGAGGCGAGCAGTACTTC
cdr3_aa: CASSRRGEQYF

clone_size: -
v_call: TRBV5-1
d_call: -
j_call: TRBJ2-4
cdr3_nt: TGCGCCAGTCTCCCGCACGACAGGCGTAAGGAGCTAGCCAAAAACATTCAGTACTTC
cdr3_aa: CASLPHDRRKELAKNIQYF

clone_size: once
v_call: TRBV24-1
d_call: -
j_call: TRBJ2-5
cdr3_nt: TGTGCCACCAGTGATCCCAGGGGACAAGAGACCCAGTACTTC
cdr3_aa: CATSDPRGQETQYF

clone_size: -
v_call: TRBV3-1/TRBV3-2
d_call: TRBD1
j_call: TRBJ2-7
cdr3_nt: TGTGCCAGCAGCCGACGCGCGACAGGGCCCGAGCAGTACTTC
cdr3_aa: CASSRRATGPEQYF

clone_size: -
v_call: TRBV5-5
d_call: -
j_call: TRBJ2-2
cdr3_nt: TGTGCCAGCAGCGGAGGGACAGTTTTGAACACCGGGGAGCTGTTTTTT
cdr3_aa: CASSGGTVLNTGELFF

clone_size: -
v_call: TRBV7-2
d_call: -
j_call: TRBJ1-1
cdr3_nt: TGTGCCAGCAGTCCCCCGGCGGGGTACACTGAAGCTTTCTTT
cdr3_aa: CASSPPAGYTEAFF

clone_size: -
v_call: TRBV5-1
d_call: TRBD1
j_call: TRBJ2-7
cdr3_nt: TGCGCCAGCAGCTTGACCCTTGGACAGGGCGCCTACGAGCAGTACTTC
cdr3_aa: CASSLTLGQGAYEQYF